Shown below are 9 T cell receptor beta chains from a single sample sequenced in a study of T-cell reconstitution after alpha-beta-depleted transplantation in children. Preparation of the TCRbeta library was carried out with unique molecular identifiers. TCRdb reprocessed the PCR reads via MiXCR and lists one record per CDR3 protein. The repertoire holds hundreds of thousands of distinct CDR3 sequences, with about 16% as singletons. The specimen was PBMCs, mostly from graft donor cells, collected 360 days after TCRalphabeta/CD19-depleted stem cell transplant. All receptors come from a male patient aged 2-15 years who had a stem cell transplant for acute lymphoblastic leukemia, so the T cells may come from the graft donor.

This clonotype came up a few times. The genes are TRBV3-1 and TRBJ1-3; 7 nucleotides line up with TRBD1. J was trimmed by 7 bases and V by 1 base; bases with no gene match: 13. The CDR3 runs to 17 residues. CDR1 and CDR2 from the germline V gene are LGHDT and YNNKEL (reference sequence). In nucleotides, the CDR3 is TGTGCCAGCAGCCAAGGGGAAGGGGGCAAGGCTTGGAACACCATATATTTT. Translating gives CASSQGEGGKAWNTIYF.

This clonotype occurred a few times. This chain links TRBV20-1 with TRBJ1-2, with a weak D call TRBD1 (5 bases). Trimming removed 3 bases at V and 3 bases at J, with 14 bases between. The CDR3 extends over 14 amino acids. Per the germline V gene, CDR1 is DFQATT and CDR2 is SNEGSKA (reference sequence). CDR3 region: CSASEGRRDYGYTF. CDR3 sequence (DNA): TGCAGTGCTAGCGAGGGGAGGAGGGACTATGGCTACACCTTC.

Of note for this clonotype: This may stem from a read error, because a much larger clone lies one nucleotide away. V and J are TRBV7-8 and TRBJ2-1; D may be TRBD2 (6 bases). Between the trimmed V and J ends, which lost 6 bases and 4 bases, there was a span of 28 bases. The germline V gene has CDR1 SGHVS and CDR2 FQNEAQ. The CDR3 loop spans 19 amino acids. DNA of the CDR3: TGTGCCAGCAGTACCAGGACTACTCTAGGATATCATATTTACAATGAGCAGTTCTTC. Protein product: CASSTRTTLGYHIYNEQFF.

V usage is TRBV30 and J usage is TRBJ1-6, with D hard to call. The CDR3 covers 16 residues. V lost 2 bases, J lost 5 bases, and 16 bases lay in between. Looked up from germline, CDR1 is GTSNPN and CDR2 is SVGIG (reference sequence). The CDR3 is CAWSRRGPSDNSPLHF. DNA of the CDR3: TGTGCCTGGAGTCGGCGGGGTCCCTCTGATAATTCACCCCTCCACTTT. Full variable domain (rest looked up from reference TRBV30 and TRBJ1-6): SQTIHQWPATLVQPVGSPLSLECTVEGTSNPNLYWYRQAAGRGLQLLFYSVGIGQISSEVPQNLSASRPQDRQFILSSKKLLLSDSGFYLCAWSRRGPSDNSPLHFGNGTRLTVT.

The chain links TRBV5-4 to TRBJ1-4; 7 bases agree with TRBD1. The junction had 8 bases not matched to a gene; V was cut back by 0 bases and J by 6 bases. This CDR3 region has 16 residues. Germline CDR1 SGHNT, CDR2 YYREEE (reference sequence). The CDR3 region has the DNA TGTGCCAGCAGCTTGGGACAGGGTTTCTGGGATGAAAAACTGTTTTTT. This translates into CASSLGQGFWDEKLFF.

CDR3 nucleotides: TGCGCCAGCAGCCAAGATATGATAGCCACAGATACGCAGTATTTT. Translating gives CASSQDMIATDTQYF. This chain links TRBV4-3 with TRBJ2-3, with D uncertain. Looked up from germline, CDR1 is LGHNA and CDR2 is YSLEER. Trimming took 0 bases from V and 2 from J, leaving 9 bases between them. This CDR3 comprises 15 residues.

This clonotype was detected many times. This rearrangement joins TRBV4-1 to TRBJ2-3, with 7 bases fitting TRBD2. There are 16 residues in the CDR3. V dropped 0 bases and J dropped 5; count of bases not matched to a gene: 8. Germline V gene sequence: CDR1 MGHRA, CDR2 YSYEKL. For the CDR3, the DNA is TGCGCCAGCAGCCAAGATCTAGCGGTGGCGGGAGATACGCAGTATTTT. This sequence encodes CASSQDLAVAGDTQYF.

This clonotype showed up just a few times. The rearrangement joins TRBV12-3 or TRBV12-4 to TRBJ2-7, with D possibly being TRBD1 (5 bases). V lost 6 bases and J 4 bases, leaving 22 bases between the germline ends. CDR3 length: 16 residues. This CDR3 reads CASSLGLGKGLYEQYF. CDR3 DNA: TGTGCCAGCAGCCTAGGGCTTGGAAAGGGGCTATACGAGCAGTACTTC.

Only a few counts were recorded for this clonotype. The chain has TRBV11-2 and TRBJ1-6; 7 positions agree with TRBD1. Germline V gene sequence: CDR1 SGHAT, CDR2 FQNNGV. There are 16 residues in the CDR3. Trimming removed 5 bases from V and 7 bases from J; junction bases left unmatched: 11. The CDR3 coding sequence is TGTGCCAGCAGCCCGAGGGGGCTTGTGGGCAATTCACCCCTCCACTTT. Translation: CASSPRGLVGNSPLHF.